The 20 T cell receptor beta chains below come from one sample, sequenced in a study of blood T cell repertoires in COVID-19. The repertoire was sequenced with immunoSEQ multiplex PCR; TCRdb's copy has only in-frame clones and lacks some. The table includes a few hundred thousand clones, roughly 89% detected once. Sequenced input: PBMCs or T cells enriched from blood (not recorded which). The receptors come from a woman in her forties or fifties who had been exposed to COVID-19.

This rearrangement joins TRBV5-1 to TRBJ1-6, with 9 bases lining up with TRBD1. V was clipped by 3 bases and J by 8 bases; unmatched bases: 6. Germline V lookup: CDR1 SGHRS, CDR2 YFSETQ. CDR3 size: 15 residues. CDR3 DNA: TGCGCCAGCAGCTGGACAGGGGAAGAGGATTCACCCCTCCACTTT. The encoded protein is CASSWTGEEDSPLHF.

This rearrangement joins TRBV14 to TRBJ2-7; D not certain. The length of the CDR3 is 12 residues. V was cut by 1 base and J by 4 bases, with 5 bases left in between. Germline V gene sequence: CDR1 SGHDN, CDR2 FVKESK. CDR3 protein: CASSQVVYEQYF. The CDR3, as DNA: TGTGCCAGCAGCCAAGTAGTTTACGAGCAGTACTTC.

The V and J genes are TRBV7-9 and TRBJ1-2; 7 bases line up with TRBD1. CDR3 length: 16 residues. Germline CDR1 reads SEHNR; CDR2 reads FQNEAQ (reference sequence). J lost 1 base, V lost 1 base, and 6 bases had no gene match. The CDR3 protein is CASSLGTGTVNYGYTF. CDR3 in DNA: TGTGCCAGCAGCTTAGGAACAGGGACAGTTAACTATGGCTACACCTTC.

This chain links TRBV18 with TRBJ1-5; 8 nucleotides align to TRBD1. Germline lookup yields CDR1 KGHSH and CDR2 LQKENI. V shed 4 bases and J 4 bases; nucleotides not matched to a gene: 9. The CDR3 loop spans 16 amino acids. The CDR3 here is CASSRTGTGGNQPQHF. CDR3 in DNA: TGTGCCAGCTCACGGACCGGGACAGGTGGGAATCAGCCCCAGCATTTT.

The sample holds one count of this clone. The CDR3 DNA is TGTGCCAGCAGCTTGGAGCCAGCGGGGGGCTCACATACGCAGTATTTT. As protein: CASSLEPAGGSHTQYF. V usage is TRBV5-6 and J usage is TRBJ2-3; 9 positions agree with TRBD2. Germline CDR1 SGHDT, CDR2 YYEEEE. V was pared by 0 bases and J by 7 bases, with 9 bases of the junction left unmatched. The CDR3 totals 16 residues.

This sequence joins TRBV21-1 and TRBJ2-1; TRBD2 is the table's D call, not checked against the DNA. TRBV21-1 is a recognized pseudogene. The CDR3 contains 16 residues. The CDR3 is CASSNNRGGSYNEQFF. The CDR3 DNA reads as TGTGCCAGCAGCAACAACCGGGGGGGCTCCTACAATGAGCAGTTCTTC.

The V call is TRBV29-1, the J call TRBJ2-5, with 7 bases that match TRBD2. The junction had 9 bases not matched to a gene; V was cut back by 2 bases and J by 0 bases. The length of the CDR3 is 16 residues. Per germline, CDR1 SQVTM and CDR2 ANQGSEA. The CDR3 protein is CSVEPGGPDYQETQYF. CDR3 nucleotides: TGCAGCGTTGAACCGGGGGGTCCCGATTACCAAGAGACCCAGTACTTC.

The rearrangement uses TRBV29-1 and TRBJ2-2; D perhaps matches TRBD1 (5 bases). The CDR3 is 15 amino acids. V was clipped by 6 bases and J by 1 base, with 15 bases between them. Germline assignment: CDR1 SQVTM and CDR2 ANQGSEA. The chain's CDR3 is CSVESRDKNTGELFF. The DNA for the CDR3 is TGCAGCGTCGAAAGCAGGGATAAGAACACCGGGGAGCTGTTTTTT.

CDR3 nucleotides: TGTGCCAGCAGCTATCTGCCGGGACAAAGAAACACTGAAGCTTTCTTT. Protein sequence: CASSYLPGQRNTEAFF. The rearrangement joins TRBV28 to TRBJ1-1; possible D gene TRBD1, 6 bases. Trimming took off 6 bases at V and 2 bases at J, with 19 bases between the two ends. CDR3 length: 16 residues. CDR1 and CDR2 (germline): MDHEN, SYDVKM.

The V and J genes are TRBV7-2 and TRBJ1-5, with a tentative D call TRBD1 (5 bases). Germline CDR1 reads SGHTA; CDR2 reads FQGNSA. The V and J ends lost 1 base and 6 bases respectively, with 13 bases between them. This CDR3 is 15 amino acids long. The CDR3, as DNA: TGTGCCAGCAGCTTAGATCAGGGATTCGTTCAGCCCCAGCATTTT. Translated: CASSLDQGFVQPQHF.

This sequence joins TRBV19 and TRBJ1-5; TRBD1 is a possible D gene (5 bases). Germline V gene lookup returns CDR1 LNHDA and CDR2 SQIVND (reference sequence). The germline V and J ends were trimmed by 1 base and 7 bases, with 8 bases remaining between them. The CDR3 is 13 residues long. The CDR3 nucleotides are TGTGCCAGTAGTATAGCCCAGGGCCAGCCCCAGCATTTT. Amino acid sequence: CASSIAQGQPQHF. The whole variable domain, remainder taken from reference TRBV19 and TRBJ1-5, is DGGITQSPKYLFRKEGQNVTLSCEQNLNHDAMYWYRQDPGQGLRLIYYSQIVNDFQKGDIAEGYSVSREKKESFPLTVTSAQKNPTAFYLCASSIAQGQPQHFGDGTRLSIL.

V gene TRBV30 combines with J gene TRBJ1-3; 10 nucleotides agree with TRBD1. From germline, CDR1 is GTSNPN and CDR2 SVGIG (reference sequence). V was clipped by 8 bases and J by 8 bases; unmatched bases: 9. The CDR3 length is 13 residues. The CDR3 nucleotides are TGTGCCGGAGACAGGGGGCTTGCGGACACCATATATTTT. This gives the protein CAGDRGLADTIYF.

The gene calls are TRBV28 and TRBJ1-1; D is unclear. The germline V gene encodes CDR1 MDHEN and CDR2 SYDVKM. The CDR3 runs 15 residues. Trimming pared 6 bases from V and 1 base from J, leaving 15 bases between. The CDR3 sequence is CASSFSWRKNTEAFF. The CDR3 DNA reads as TGTGCCAGCAGCTTTTCGTGGCGGAAGAACACTGAAGCTTTCTTT.

V is TRBV6-2 or TRBV6-3 and J is TRBJ1-5, with 8 bases matching TRBD1. With V trimmed by 4 bases and J by 2 bases, 7 bases remained unmatched. The germline V gene encodes CDR1 MNHEY and CDR2 SVGEGT. The CDR3 sequence is 16 residues long. CDR3 DNA: TGTGCCAGCAGTTTTGGACAGGGAGGGGGCAATCAGCCCCAGCATTTT. Its translation: CASSFGQGGGNQPQHF.

This clone was counted a single time. The chain carries TRBV4-2 and TRBJ2-2, with D uncertain. This CDR3 contains 15 residues. Trimming cost V 4 bases and J 0 bases, with 9 bases left between them. Germline loops: CDR1 LGHNA, CDR2 YNFKEQ. The CDR3 DNA follows: TGTGCCAGCAGCCCCAGGATGGCGAACACCGGGGAGCTGTTTTTT. Translation gives CASSPRMANTGELFF.

V and J are TRBV2 and TRBJ1-1; TRBD1 matches 8 bases. V was clipped by 6 bases and J by 1 base; unmatched bases: 1. This CDR3 has 13 amino acids. The germline V gene encodes CDR1 SNHLY and CDR2 FYNNEI. The DNA of the CDR3 is TGTGCCAGCAGGGACAGGGCGAACACTGAAGCTTTCTTT. Translation gives CASRDRANTEAFF.

The rearrangement links TRBV5-6 to TRBJ1-5, with D possibly TRBD1 on 6 matching bases. The V end was cut by 0 bases, the J end by 3 bases, with 13 bases between. CDR1 and CDR2 from the germline V gene are SGHDT and YYEEEE. CDR3 size: 16 residues. The CDR3 reads CASSLGPPGDNQPQHF. The CDR3 DNA reads TGTGCCAGCAGCTTGGGACCACCAGGGGACAATCAGCCCCAGCATTTT.

V gene TRBV19 combines with J gene TRBJ2-1, with 9 bases lining up with TRBD2. The CDR3 spans 15 residues. Looked up from germline, CDR1 is LNHDA and CDR2 is SQIVND (reference sequence). V gave up 0 bases and J gave up 6 bases; unmatched junction bases: 3. The CDR3 sequence is CASSIDQAGGNEQFF. For the CDR3, the DNA is TGTGCCAGTAGTATAGATCAAGCGGGGGGCAATGAGCAGTTCTTC.

Turning to this clone: Other DNA sequences in this sample translate to the same CDR3. The gene calls are TRBV19 and TRBJ1-5; 11 nucleotides align to TRBD1. CDR3 length: 16 amino acids. Germline CDR1 LNHDA, CDR2 SQIVND (reference sequence). Germline trimming cut 4 bases from V and 4 bases from J; bases unmatched to any gene: 6. CDR3 in DNA: TGTGCCAGTAGTACCTCCGGGACAGGGGGAAATCAGCCCCAGCATTTT. This sequence encodes CASSTSGTGGNQPQHF.

CDR3 residues: CASSTGVGGRNQPQHF. Written as DNA, the CDR3 is TGTGCCAGCAGCACAGGGGTTGGGGGTCGCAATCAGCCCCAGCATTTT. The rearrangement uses TRBV6-2 or TRBV6-3 and TRBJ1-5; 7 bases match TRBD1. The V and J ends lost 6 bases and 2 bases, in that order; junction bases with no gene match: 10. In germline, CDR1 is MNHEY, CDR2 SVGEGT. The CDR3 contains 16 residues.